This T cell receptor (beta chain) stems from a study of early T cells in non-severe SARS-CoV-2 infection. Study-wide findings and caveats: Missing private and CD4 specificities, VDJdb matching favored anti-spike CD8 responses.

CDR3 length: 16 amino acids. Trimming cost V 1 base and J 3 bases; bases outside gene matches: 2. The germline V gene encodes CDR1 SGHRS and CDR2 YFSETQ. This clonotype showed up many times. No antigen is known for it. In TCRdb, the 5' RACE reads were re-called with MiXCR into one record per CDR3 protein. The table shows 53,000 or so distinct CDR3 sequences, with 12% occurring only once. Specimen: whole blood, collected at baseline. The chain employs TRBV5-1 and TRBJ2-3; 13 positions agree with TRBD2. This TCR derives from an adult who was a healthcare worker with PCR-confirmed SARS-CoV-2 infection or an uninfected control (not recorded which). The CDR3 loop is CASSLWGLAGTDTQYF. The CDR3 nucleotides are TGCGCCAGCAGCTTGTGGGGACTAGCGGGGACAGATACGCAGTATTTT.